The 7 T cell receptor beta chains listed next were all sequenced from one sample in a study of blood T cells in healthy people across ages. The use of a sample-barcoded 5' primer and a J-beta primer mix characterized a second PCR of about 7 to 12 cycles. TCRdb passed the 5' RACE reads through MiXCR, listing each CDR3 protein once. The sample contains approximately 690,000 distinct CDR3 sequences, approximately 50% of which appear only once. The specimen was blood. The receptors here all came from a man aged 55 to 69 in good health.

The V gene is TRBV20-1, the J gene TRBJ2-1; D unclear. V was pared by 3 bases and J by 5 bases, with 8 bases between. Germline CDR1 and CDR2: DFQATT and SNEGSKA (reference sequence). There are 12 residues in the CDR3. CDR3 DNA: TGCAGTGCTAGGTCCACTGACAATGAGCAGTTCTTC. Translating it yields CSARSTDNEQFF.

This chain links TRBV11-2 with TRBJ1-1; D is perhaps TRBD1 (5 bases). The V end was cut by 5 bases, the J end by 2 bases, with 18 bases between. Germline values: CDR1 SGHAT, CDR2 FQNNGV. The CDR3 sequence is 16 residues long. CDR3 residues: CASSPPACQGNTEAFF. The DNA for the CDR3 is TGTGCCAGCAGCCCACCTGCTTGTCAGGGTAACACTGAAGCTTTCTTT.

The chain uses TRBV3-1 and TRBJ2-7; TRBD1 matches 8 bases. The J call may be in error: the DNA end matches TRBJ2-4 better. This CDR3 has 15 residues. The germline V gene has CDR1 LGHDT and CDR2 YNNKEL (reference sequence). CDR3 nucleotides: TGTGCCAGCAGCCCCCGGAGTCACAGGGGGTCCATTCAGTACTTC. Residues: CASSPRSHRGSIQYF.

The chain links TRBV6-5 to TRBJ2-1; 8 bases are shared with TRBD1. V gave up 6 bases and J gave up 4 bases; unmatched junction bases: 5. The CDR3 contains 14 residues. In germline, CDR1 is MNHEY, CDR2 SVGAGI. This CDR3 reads CASSRQGAYNEQFF. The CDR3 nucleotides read TGTGCCAGCAGCCGGCAGGGGGCTTACAATGAGCAGTTCTTC.

The CDR3 DNA sequence: TGTGCCAGCAGCCCAAGTAGCGGGGGGGAAGAGACCCAGTACTTC. It specifies CASSPSSGGEETQYF. The chain recombines TRBV11-2 with TRBJ2-5; 11 bases line up with TRBD2. The CDR3 totals 15 residues. J gave up 3 bases and V 5 bases, and 5 bases lay outside the gene matches. Germline V gives CDR1 SGHAT, CDR2 FQNNGV.

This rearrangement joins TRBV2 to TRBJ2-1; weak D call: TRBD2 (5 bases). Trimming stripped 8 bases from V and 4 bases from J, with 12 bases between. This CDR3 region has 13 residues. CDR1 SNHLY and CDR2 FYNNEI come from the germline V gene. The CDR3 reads CASDYAGYNEQFF. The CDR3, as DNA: TGTGCCAGCGACTATGCCGGGTACAATGAGCAGTTCTTC.

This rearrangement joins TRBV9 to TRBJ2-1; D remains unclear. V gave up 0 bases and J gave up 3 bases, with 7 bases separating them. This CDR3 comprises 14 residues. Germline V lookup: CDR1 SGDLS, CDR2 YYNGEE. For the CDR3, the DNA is TGTGCCAGCAGCGTAGCGGTTAACTACAATGAGCAGTTCTTC. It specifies CASSVAVNYNEQFF.